The 6 T cell receptor beta chains below come from one sample, sequenced in a study of identical twins. TCRdb reprocessed the 5' RACE reads via MiXCR and lists one record per CDR3 protein. The sample lists about 530,000 distinct CDR3 sequences; around 24% were seen once. The sample was also linked to a second study, of yellow fever vaccine responses in identical twins.

Sequenced: CD4+ T cells sorted from blood. Receptors originate from a woman aged 18-29 years in good health.

This clonotype appeared a few times. The chain uses TRBV4-1 and TRBJ1-1; the D gene is possibly TRBD1 (6 bases). Trimming shortened V by 0 bases and J by 1 base, and 15 bases separated the two germline ends. The CDR3 consists of 17 residues. Germline CDR1 MGHRA, CDR2 YSYEKL. This CDR3 is CASSQDPGGLGNTEAFF. The CDR3 region has the DNA TGCGCCAGCAGCCAAGATCCGGGGGGCCTCGGGAACACTGAAGCTTTCTTT.

This sequence joins TRBV12-3 or TRBV12-4 and TRBJ1-5; 9 bases match TRBD1. This CDR3 contains 13 residues. V was pared by 8 bases and J by 5 bases, with 4 bases of the junction left unmatched. CDR3 nucleotides: TGTGCCAGCGGGACAGGGCCACATCAGCCCCAGCATTTT. This translates into CASGTGPHQPQHF.

This clonotype was seen a few times. The chain links TRBV12-3 or TRBV12-4 to TRBJ2-2; the match to TRBD1 covers 9 bases. The CDR3 contains 14 residues. Trimming took 6 bases from V and 4 from J; bases not matched to a gene: 3. CDR3 bases: TGTGCCAGCAGCTGGGGACAGGGCACCGGGGAGCTGTTTTTT. This translates into CASSWGQGTGELFF.

The table lists this clonotype with a few counts. The V gene is TRBV7-8, the J gene TRBJ2-1; D is ambiguous. The CDR3 sequence is 12 residues long. Germline values: CDR1 SGHVS, CDR2 FQNEAQ. The V end was cut by 7 bases, the J end by 8 bases, with 12 bases between. Here the CDR3 reads CASTPLGHEQFF. The CDR3 region has the DNA TGTGCCAGCACCCCCCTTGGTCATGAGCAGTTCTTC.

V gene TRBV6-5 combines with J gene TRBJ1-1; 7 nucleotides agree with TRBD1. The length of the CDR3 is 15 residues. Germline lookup yields CDR1 MNHEY and CDR2 SVGAGI. Germline trimming cut 2 bases from V and 0 bases from J; bases unmatched to any gene: 3. CDR3 coding DNA: TGTGCCAGCAGTTACCAGGGGGTGATGAACACTGAAGCTTTCTTT. Translating gives CASSYQGVMNTEAFF.

This clonotype was recorded at least ten times. The J gene is TRBJ2-7, the V gene TRBV29-1; no clear D gene. This CDR3 spans 12 amino acids. The V end lost 6 bases, the J end lost 4 bases, and 13 bases lay between the germline ends. CDR1 is SQVTM, CDR2 ANQGSEA, per germline. CDR3 sequence: CSVANRLYEQYF. The CDR3 DNA is TGCAGCGTCGCTAATCGCCTTTACGAGCAGTACTTC.